This T cell receptor (beta chain) was sequenced in a study of cytomegalovirus exposure and HLA in healthy donors. CDR3 length equals 15 residues. V was clipped by 1 base and J by 3 bases, with 12 bases between them. Germline V gene sequence: CDR1 SGDLS, CDR2 YYNGEE. In the PCR, 60 Vbeta and 13 Jbeta primers were used. The assay was immunoSEQ multiplex PCR, and TCRdb's table has in-frame clones only and misses some. This sample has roughly 150,000 clones, with approximately 86% found just once. Sequenced input: PBMCs. The sequence was collected from a woman between 45 and 65 years old in good health and CMV-seropositive. This sequence joins TRBV9 and TRBJ2-3; D gene unclear. CDR3: CASSVSKRDTDTQYF. The DNA of the CDR3 is TGTGCCAGCAGCGTAAGTAAGCGCGATACAGATACGCAGTATTTT.